This TCR beta chain was captured in a study of T cells in Graves' hyperthyroidism and ophthalmopathy. The CDR3 loop spans 14 amino acids. V was clipped by 4 bases and J by 3 bases, with 10 bases between them. Using RNA transcripts as the source, TCR beta CDR3 regions were amplified. The HTBI primer set served for first-round RT-PCR of the TCR CDR3. From the multiplex PCR reads, TCRdb called clonotypes with MiXCR, one entry per CDR3 protein. This table has around 760,000 distinct CDR3 sequences, just over 35% appearing once. The study defined stable Graves' hyperthyroidism as no ophthalmopathy progression within 18 months. Pregnant or lactating patients were excluded, as were those with uncontrolled infection or other autoimmune disease. Diagnostic assessment was based on clinical symptoms, serum thyroxine and TRAb, thyroid ultrasound and orbital computed tomography.

The V and J genes are TRBV12-3 or TRBV12-4 and TRBJ1-5, with D unresolved. The sequenced sample consisted of blood. This TCR came from a woman in her thirties or forties with Graves' hyperthyroidism. CDR3 loop: CASSSRANNQPQHF. The DNA for the CDR3 is TGTGCCAGCAGTTCACGGGCCAACAATCAGCCCCAGCATTTT.